These 24 T cell receptor beta chains share one sample of origin, sequenced in a study of cytomegalovirus exposure and HLA in healthy donors. The PCR had 60 Vbeta and 13 Jbeta primers. Assay: immunoSEQ multiplex PCR; the TCRdb copy retains only in-frame clones and omits some. The sample shows about 99,000 clones, about three quarters of them seen only once. Material: PBMCs. Every receptor here comes from a woman aged 18-35 years in good health and CMV-seropositive.

The V and J genes are TRBV18 and TRBJ2-5; possible D gene TRBD2, 6 bases. The J call may be mistaken, given a closer DNA end match to TRBJ2-7. This CDR3 region has 13 residues. Looked up from germline, CDR1 is KGHSH and CDR2 is LQKENI. CDR3 residues: CASSRGTDYEQYF. CDR3 coding DNA: TGTGCCAGCTCCCGGGGGACGGACTACGAGCAGTACTTC.

In nucleotides, the CDR3 is TGTGCCAGCAGCGTATATAGCGGGGAAATCGATGAGCAGTTCTTC. Protein: CASSVYSGEIDEQFF. The V gene is TRBV9, the J gene TRBJ2-1, with 8 bases aligning to TRBD2. CDR1 SGDLS and CDR2 YYNGEE come from the germline V gene. The V and J ends lost 1 base and 8 bases, in that order; junction bases with no gene match: 8. This CDR3 has 15 residues.

CDR3 coding DNA: TGTGCCAGCAGCCCAGAGGCAGGGGATCAGCCCCAGCATTTT. Translated, it gives CASSPEAGDQPQHF. The J gene is TRBJ1-5, the V gene TRBV9; possibly TRBD1 for D (6 bases). This CDR3 contains 14 residues. From germline, CDR1 is SGDLS and CDR2 YYNGEE. The ends were cut back, 4 bases at V and 5 bases at J, with 13 bases in the middle.

Turning to this clone: Lacking the conserved final phenylalanine or tryptophan, this CDR3 likely reflects a read error. The chain carries TRBV25-1 and TRBJ1-5; D unclear. The CDR3 extends over 14 amino acids. CDR1 and CDR2 from the germline V gene are MGHDK and SYGVNS. The V end was cut by 3 bases, the J end by 3 bases, with 9 bases between. CDR3 bases: TGTGCCAGCAGTGATGCGGGCCTCAATCAGCCCCAGCATGTT. Translating gives CASSDAGLNQPQHV.

The V call is TRBV27, the J call TRBJ1-2; 11 bases align to TRBD1. In germline, CDR1 is MNHEY, CDR2 SMNVEV (reference sequence). The trim removed 0 bases at V and 8 bases at J, leaving 5 bases unmatched. The CDR3 runs to 15 residues. DNA of the CDR3: TGTGCCAGCAGTTTATCGGGAGGGACAGGGGGAGGCTACACCTTC. Protein product: CASSLSGGTGGGYTF.

CDR3 sequence: CASSLMASSTDTQYF. CDR3 nucleotide sequence: TGCGCCAGCAGCTTGATGGCTAGCAGCACAGATACGCAGTATTTT. The chain uses TRBV5-1 and TRBJ2-3; possibly TRBD2 for D (5 bases). This CDR3 region has 15 residues. CDR1 SGHRS and CDR2 YFSETQ come from the germline V gene. Trimming removed 1 base at V and 0 bases at J, with 9 bases between.

V usage is TRBV10-3 and J usage is TRBJ2-2; 7 bases are shared with TRBD1. This CDR3 is 14 amino acids long. Germline trimming cut 3 bases from V and 5 bases from J; bases unmatched to any gene: 3. Germline V gives CDR1 ENHRY, CDR2 SYGVKD. The CDR3 reads CAISDGTVTGELFF. CDR3 bases: TGTGCCATCAGTGATGGGACAGTAACCGGGGAGCTGTTTTTT.

This chain connects TRBV13 to TRBJ1-1; a possible D gene is TRBD1 (6 bases). The CDR3 consists of 14 residues. The germline V and J ends were trimmed by 3 bases and 6 bases, with 14 bases remaining between them. From germline, CDR1 is PRHDT and CDR2 FYEKMQ (reference sequence). The DNA of the CDR3 is TGTGCCAGCAGCTTGGGGGGGGCCTCTTCTGAAGCTTTCTTT. Protein product: CASSLGGASSEAFF.

V gene TRBV7-3 combines with J gene TRBJ1-2, with TRBD1 matching over 7 bases. Germline CDR1 and CDR2: SGHTA and FQGTGA. The CDR3 has 14 residues. V shed 2 bases and J 2 bases; nucleotides not matched to a gene: 2. The CDR3 reads CASSLGGQNYGYTF. CDR3 DNA: TGTGCCAGCAGCTTAGGGGGACAGAACTATGGCTACACCTTC.

This chain connects TRBV5-8 to TRBJ2-2; TRBD2 matches 8 bases. V trimming: 3 bases; J trimming: 3 bases; junction bases outside the gene matches: 4. Germline CDR1 SGHTS, CDR2 YDEGEE. The CDR3 loop spans 15 amino acids. The CDR3 DNA reads TGTGCCAGCAGCTCCGGGACTAGGGACACCGGGGAGCTGTTTTTT. Translating gives CASSSGTRDTGELFF.

This rearrangement joins TRBV28 to TRBJ1-4, with TRBD1 identical over 8 bases. The V gene end was trimmed by 2 bases and the J gene end by 5 bases; junction bases not matched to a gene: 7. This CDR3 is built from 16 residues. Germline V CDR1 and CDR2: MDHEN, SYDVKM. The CDR3, as DNA: TGTGCCAGCAGTTTAGTGTGGGACAGGCCAAATGAAAAACTGTTTTTT. Translation: CASSLVWDRPNEKLFF.

This chain connects TRBV30 to TRBJ2-2; tentatively, D is TRBD2 (6 bases). V was trimmed by 5 bases and J by 7 bases, leaving 20 bases between them. CDR1 is GTSNPN and CDR2 is SVGIG in the germline V gene (reference sequence). The length of the CDR3 is 15 residues. The CDR3 region has the DNA TGTGCCTGGGAAGCTAACCGGGAGAGATACGGGGAGCTGTTTTTT. It encodes CAWEANRERYGELFF.

DNA of the CDR3: TGTGCCAGCAGTTTATCGCAGTTTAACACTGAAGCTTTCTTT. It is translated as CASSLSQFNTEAFF. This chain links TRBV27 with TRBJ1-1; D is unresolved. V gave up 0 bases and J gave up 2 bases, with 7 bases separating them. The CDR3 totals 14 residues. Looked up from germline, CDR1 is MNHEY and CDR2 is SMNVEV (reference sequence).

V gene TRBV30 combines with J gene TRBJ2-2, with D uncertain. Germline V gene data show CDR1 as GTSNPN and CDR2 as SVGIG (reference sequence). CDR3 length: 12 residues. Trimming pared 3 bases from V and 5 bases from J, leaving 7 bases between. The CDR3 reads CAWSHRTGELFF. CDR3 DNA sequence: TGTGCCTGGAGCCATCGGACCGGGGAGCTGTTTTTT.

This clone was recorded once. V and J are TRBV11-2 and TRBJ2-5, with D tentatively TRBD1 (6 bases). Germline lookup yields CDR1 SGHAT and CDR2 FQNNGV. The CDR3 extends over 15 amino acids. The V and J ends lost 3 bases and 3 bases respectively, with 14 bases between them. CDR3 sequence: CASSFGQYREETQYF. The CDR3 region has the DNA TGTGCCAGCAGCTTTGGACAGTACCGTGAAGAGACCCAGTACTTC. The whole variable domain, remainder taken from reference TRBV11-2 and TRBJ2-5, is EAGVAQSPRYKIIEKRQSVAFWCNPISGHATLYWYQQILGQGPKLLIQFQNNGVVDDSQLPKDRFSAERLKGVDSTLKIQPAKLEDSAVYLCASSFGQYREETQYFGPGTRLLVL.

The chain has TRBV27 and TRBJ2-7; D possibly corresponds to TRBD2 (5 bases). This CDR3 spans 14 amino acids. Trimming took off 6 bases at V and 7 bases at J, with 19 bases between the two ends. Germline V CDR1 and CDR2: MNHEY, SMNVEV (reference sequence). CDR3 nucleotide sequence: TGTGCCAGCAGGCCGACCATAGGGTCGGGGGAGCAGTACTTC. Residues: CASRPTIGSGEQYF.

The rearrangement joins TRBV9 to TRBJ2-2, with TRBD2 matching 10 bases. Germline assignment: CDR1 SGDLS and CDR2 YYNGEE. With V trimmed by 4 bases and J by 7 bases, 10 bases remained unmatched. This CDR3 spans 16 amino acids. CDR3 nucleotides: TGTGCCAGCAGCCCAAGGACTAGCGGATTATACGGGGAGCTGTTTTTT. Its translation is CASSPRTSGLYGELFF.

The V and J genes are TRBV28 and TRBJ1-5; no firm D call. Per germline, CDR1 MDHEN and CDR2 SYDVKM. The length of the CDR3 is 13 residues. With 3 bases removed from V and 7 bases from J, the gap between germline ends came to 10 bases. For the CDR3, the DNA is TGTGCCAGCAGTTTCGTTTCGGGGCAGCCCCAGCATTTT. Translated, it gives CASSFVSGQPQHF. Based on the CDR3 plus reference TRBV28 and TRBJ1-5, the full variable domain is DVKVTQSSRYLVKRTGEKVFLECVQDMDHENMFWYRQDPGLGLRLIYFSYDVKMKEKGDIPEGYSVSREKKERFSLILESASTNQTSMYLCASSFVSGQPQHFGDGTRLSIL.

This clone turned up a few times. The gene calls are TRBV7-6 and TRBJ2-3; 13 nucleotides agree with TRBD2. CDR1 is SGHVS and CDR2 is FNYEAQ in the germline V gene. The ends lost 5 bases at V and 2 bases at J; junction bases unmatched: 7. The CDR3 contains 17 residues. In nucleotides, the CDR3 is TGTGCCAGCAGCGCCCGACTAGCGGGAGGCTTCACAGATACGCAGTATTTT. Translating it yields CASSARLAGGFTDTQYF. Full variable domain (outside the CDR3, taken from reference TRBV7-6 and TRBJ2-3): GAGVSQSPRYKVTKRGQDVALRCDPISGHVSLYWYRQALGQGPEFLTYFNYEAQQDKSGLPNDRFSAERPEGSISTLTIQRTEQRDSAMYRCASSARLAGGFTDTQYFGPGTRLTVL.

The CDR3 DNA reads TGTGCCAGCAGTTTTTTTATGGGGGCAAATCAGCCCCAGCATTTT. It yields the protein CASSFFMGANQPQHF. This chain joins TRBV28 and TRBJ1-5; tentatively, D is TRBD1 (6 bases). V shed 3 bases and J shed 4 bases, with 13 bases lying between them. The CDR3 runs to 15 residues. Germline V lookup: CDR1 MDHEN, CDR2 SYDVKM.

This clone was detected only once. The V and J genes are TRBV7-2 and TRBJ2-7, with D possibly matching TRBD1 (6 bases). Trimming shortened V by 5 bases and J by 6 bases, and 14 bases separated the two germline ends. Germline V gives CDR1 SGHTA, CDR2 FQGNSA. The CDR3 contains 13 residues. CDR3 sequence (DNA): TGTGCCAGCAGCCAGGGGATAGGGCCCGAGCAGTACTTC. This codes for CASSQGIGPEQYF.

V usage is TRBV30 and J usage is TRBJ1-6; no reliable D call. CDR1 and CDR2 from the germline V gene are GTSNPN and SVGIG (reference sequence). This CDR3 has 15 residues. V was trimmed by 3 bases and J by 0 bases, leaving 9 bases between them. The DNA of the CDR3 is TGTGCCTGGAGGATAGGAGTCTCCTATAATTCACCCCTCCACTTT. Protein: CAWRIGVSYNSPLHF.

This clone was counted once. This rearrangement joins TRBV2 to TRBJ1-4; D ambiguous. CDR3 length equals 14 residues. V was trimmed by 6 bases and J by 6 bases, leaving 14 bases between them. Germline V lookup: CDR1 SNHLY, CDR2 FYNNEI. The DNA of the CDR3 is TGTGCCAGCAGAGGCGGGGTAGGGTATGAAAAACTGTTTTTT. Translating it yields CASRGGVGYEKLFF.

The chain links TRBV18 to TRBJ2-1; no reliable D call. Trimming took off 2 bases at V and 7 bases at J, with 12 bases between the two ends. This CDR3 spans 14 amino acids. Germline CDR1 KGHSH, CDR2 LQKENI. CDR3 sequence (DNA): TGTGCCAGCTCACCAGAGCCAGACTTGAATGAGCAGTTCTTC. It translates to CASSPEPDLNEQFF.